This T cell receptor beta chain is from a study of blood T cell repertoires in COVID-19. For the study at large: Italy, Spain and the United States were the sources of the convalescent and acute COVID-19 samples.

Those who participated ranged in age from roughly 18 to 90 years and resided in 20 to 25 US areas. Participants' own reports of clinical history determined their cohort assignment. Method: immunoSEQ multiplex PCR; TCRdb's copy keeps in-frame clones and lacks some. Of approximately 180,000 clones in the sample, about 88% were seen once. V gave up 4 bases and J gave up 5 bases; unmatched junction bases: 4. Per the germline V gene, CDR1 is SGHTA and CDR2 is FQGNSA. The CDR3 covers 15 residues. V usage is TRBV7-2 and J usage is TRBJ1-4; the match to TRBD1 covers 10 bases. The sequence was collected from a woman aged 40 to 50 with acute COVID-19. The specimen was PBMCs or T cells enriched from blood (not recorded which). The CDR3 DNA reads as TGTGCCAGCAGCTCAGACAGGGGGCGGAATGAAAAACTGTTTTTT. Protein: CASSSDRGRNEKLFF.